This TCR beta chain was sequenced during a study of PD-1 blockade in classical Hodgkin lymphoma. TCRdb's table, derived via immunoSEQ multiplex PCR, lists solely in-frame clones and lacks some. In the table there are 25,000 to 35,000 clones, around 70% of which are singletons. General study results and limits: The diversity seen at baseline in complete responders resembled that of newly diagnosed patients. The study reported lower baseline TCR diversity in newly diagnosed patients than in healthy donors. Repertoires differed for reasons still undefined, possibly disease activity or prior therapy. By cycle point C4D1, TCR diversity had risen significantly in CD4+ cells (but not CD8+ cells).

To note about this clone: Its cognate antigen is unknown.

Germline CDR1 SGHRS, CDR2 YFSETQ. The CDR3 is made up of 16 amino acids. Unmatched junction bases numbered 3, after V lost 0 bases and J lost 6 bases. Every one of the patients relapsed after autologous stem cell transplantation (brentuximab vedotin exposure was variable). This receptor was taken from a human donor with classical Hodgkin lymphoma. J is TRBJ2-3 and V is TRBV5-1, with 14 bases fitting TRBD2. The sequencing used peripheral blood mononuclear cells (PBMCs), collected before the second cycle of nivolumab. The CDR3 protein is CASSLGLAGGPDTQYF. The CDR3 DNA reads as TGCGCCAGCAGCTTGGGACTAGCGGGGGGGCCGGATACGCAGTATTTT.